The T cell receptor (beta chain) under discussion was sequenced for a study of metastatic and nonmetastatic thyroid tumors. The CDR3 contains 16 residues. The germline V gene has CDR1 DFQATT and CDR2 SNEGSKA (reference sequence). Original analysis: Variation in CDR3 across clinicopathological groups served as the basis for constructing a distant-metastasis classifier in papillary thyroid cancer. TCRdb re-called the PCR reads with MiXCR. TCRdb assigned the V and J calls; the authors' analysis was not used. The data show some 22,000 clones, less than 25% seen once. Thyroid surgery was performed in patients who had received no treatment beforehand. Findings and caveats of the study: When malignant thyroid tumors were compared with benign nodules, TCR beta diversity was reportedly significantly higher in the malignant tumors. This held in both blood and tumor samples.

Of note for this clone: The antigen remains unidentified.

The sample comprised tumor tissue. The sequence derives from a female donor with papillary thyroid cancer or a benign thyroid nodule (not recorded which). Some clones in this sample may be carry-over from other donors' samples. V usage is TRBV20-1 and J usage is TRBJ2-3; no clear D gene. The closer fit of TRBJ1-5 to the DNA end suggests the J call may be wrong. The CDR3 region is CSARDSGAGGTDTQHF. Here the CDR3 DNA reads TGCAGTGCTAGGGATAGTGGTGCGGGAGGCACAGATACGCAGCATTTT.